The 13 T cell receptor beta chains presented below share a single source sample, sequenced in a study of blood T cell repertoires in COVID-19. Generated by immunoSEQ multiplex PCR, the TCRdb table keeps only in-frame clones and is missing some. The sample has 35,000 to 55,000 clones; 90% are singletons. The sequencing sample was made of peripheral blood. These receptor sequences come from a man between 70 and 80 years old with active COVID-19.

The rearrangement joins TRBV7-9 to TRBJ1-2; D might be TRBD1 (5 bases). CDR1 is SEHNR and CDR2 is FQNEAQ in the germline V gene (reference sequence). Trimming took off 5 bases at V and 3 bases at J, with 16 bases between the two ends. This CDR3 is 15 amino acids long. The CDR3 DNA sequence: TGTGCCAGCAGCCCGATCAAGGCGGGGGACTATGGCTACACCTTC. Amino acid sequence: CASSPIKAGDYGYTF.

The chain joins TRBV5-1 to TRBJ2-1; TRBD2 matches at 7 bases. This CDR3 has 16 residues. The V and J ends lost 4 bases and 8 bases, in that order; junction bases with no gene match: 15. CDR1 SGHRS and CDR2 YFSETQ come from the germline V gene. The chain's CDR3 is CASSPLEQRDSDEQFF. The CDR3 bases are TGCGCCAGCAGCCCCTTAGAACAGCGGGATTCCGATGAGCAGTTCTTC.

This clone came up once. The chain employs TRBV4-3 and TRBJ2-1, with D possibly matching TRBD2 (5 bases). CDR1 is LGHNA, CDR2 YSLEER, per germline. This CDR3 region has 15 residues. Between the trimmed V and J ends, which lost 4 bases and 3 bases, there was a span of 13 bases. In nucleotides, the CDR3 is TGCGCCAGCAGCCTTATCGGACTGGGCTACAATGAGCAGTTCTTC. Its translation is CASSLIGLGYNEQFF.

The gene calls are TRBV4-2 and TRBJ2-1; TRBD2 aligns across 11 bases. This CDR3 comprises 16 residues. Germline V gene data show CDR1 as LGHNA and CDR2 as YNFKEQ. V lost 3 bases to trimming and J lost 5 bases; unmatched junction nucleotides: 6. The CDR3 DNA follows: TGTGCCAGCAGCCAGGAAGGGACTAGCGGAAACAATGAGCAGTTCTTC. Encoded protein: CASSQEGTSGNNEQFF.

The genes are TRBV28 and TRBJ2-5, with 11 nucleotides matching TRBD2. Germline trimming cut 8 bases from V and 3 bases from J; bases unmatched to any gene: 8. This CDR3 is built from 15 residues. Germline V CDR1 and CDR2: MDHEN, SYDVKM. The CDR3 here is CASAYSGGGKETQYF. In DNA form, the CDR3 reads TGTGCCAGCGCGTATAGCGGGGGGGGGAAAGAGACCCAGTACTTC.

The chain couples TRBV6-1 to TRBJ2-1, with D possibly being TRBD2 (5 bases). In germline, CDR1 is MNHNS, CDR2 SASEGT. Deletions cut 2 bases from V and 0 bases from J, with 8 bases between. The CDR3 spans 15 residues. CDR3 in amino acids: CASSEITSSYNEQFF. The CDR3 DNA follows: TGTGCCAGCAGTGAAATTACTAGCTCCTACAATGAGCAGTTCTTC.

The J gene is TRBJ1-2, the V gene TRBV29-1, with D tentatively TRBD1 (5 bases). In germline, CDR1 is SQVTM, CDR2 ANQGSEA. V was pared by 2 bases and J by 1 base, with 8 bases between. This CDR3 spans 13 amino acids. The CDR3 here is CSVETGLNYGYTF. The DNA for the CDR3 is TGCAGCGTTGAAACGGGACTTAACTATGGCTACACCTTC.

The V gene is TRBV5-4, the J gene TRBJ2-7; D remains unclear. Germline lookup yields CDR1 SGHNT and CDR2 YYREEE (reference sequence). The CDR3 spans 14 residues. V was clipped by 4 bases and J by 0 bases, with 11 bases between them. CDR3 in DNA: TGTGCCAGCAGCCCCCGACTGGACTCCTACGAGCAGTACTTC. Translating gives CASSPRLDSYEQYF.

This chain uses TRBV2 with TRBJ1-5; perhaps TRBD1 as D (5 bases). The V end was cut by 2 bases, the J end by 5 bases, with 10 bases between. CDR1 and CDR2 (germline): SNHLY, FYNNEI. The CDR3 has 14 amino acids. The CDR3 DNA reads TGTGCCAGCAGTGAATCGCGGGGGGATCAGCCCCAGCATTTT. Translation gives CASSESRGDQPQHF.

The chain has TRBV28 and TRBJ2-7; D uncertain. The germline CDR1 and CDR2 sequences are MDHEN and SYDVKM. CDR3 length: 11 amino acids. Trimming stripped 6 bases from V and 4 bases from J, with 7 bases between. The CDR3 sequence: CASRRQYEQYF. DNA of the CDR3: TGTGCCAGCAGAAGACAATACGAGCAGTACTTC. The full variable domain, completed using reference TRBV28 and TRBJ2-7, is DVKVTQSSRYLVKRTGEKVFLECVQDMDHENMFWYRQDPGLGLRLIYFSYDVKMKEKGDIPEGYSVSREKKERFSLILESASTNQTSMYLCASRRQYEQYFGPGTRLTVT.

J is TRBJ2-5 and V is TRBV3-1 (or the pseudogene TRBV3-2); weak D call: TRBD2 (6 bases). In germline, CDR1 is LGHDT, CDR2 YNNKEL (reference sequence). Trimming shortened V by 4 bases and J by 3 bases, and 15 bases separated the two germline ends. The CDR3 is made up of 15 amino acids. For the CDR3, the DNA is TGTGCCAGCAGCCCCCTCTCCGGGGGAGAAGAGACCCAGTACTTC. Residues: CASSPLSGGEETQYF.

The gene calls are TRBV28 and TRBJ2-2; tentative D call: TRBD2 (7 bases). The CDR3 spans 16 residues. The germline V and J ends were trimmed by 3 bases and 4 bases, with 15 bases remaining between them. The germline V gene has CDR1 MDHEN and CDR2 SYDVKM. The DNA for the CDR3 is TGTGCCAGCAGTTTGTTTCGGGGGGCAATCACCGGGGAGCTGTTTTTT. Amino acid sequence: CASSLFRGAITGELFF.

The chain has TRBV15 and TRBJ1-2; D possibly corresponds to TRBD1 (6 bases). The germline gives CDR1 LNHNV, CDR2 YYDKDF (reference sequence). Trimming shortened V by 0 bases and J by 8 bases, and 19 bases separated the two germline ends. The CDR3 spans 16 residues. CDR3 amino acids: CATSRDRPGGRVGYTF. The CDR3 bases are TGTGCCACCAGCAGAGATCGCCCGGGGGGGCGCGTGGGCTACACCTTC.